This record looks at one T cell receptor (beta chain) sequence and its context. Its antigen remains unidentified. Per-nucleotide qualities are absent, and no much larger clonotype sits a single base away. These data belong to a study of neurological immune-mediated disorders (dated by TCRdb to the late 2010s). Some background on the complete study: Using UMI-based sequencing, the study compared peripheral blood TCR-beta repertoires from patients with HTLV-I-associated myelopathy (HAM/TSP), patients with multiple sclerosis, and healthy controls. The approximately 100 TCR-beta libraries included longitudinal samples, technical triplicates and paired sorted CD4+ and CD8+ T-cell subsets alongside PBMC samples. Of the approximately 66 subjects in the cohort, around 14 were HAM/TSP patients, some 35 were multiple sclerosis patients, and about 20 were healthy controls. Study-wide findings and limitations: No identical CDR3 amino acid sequences were found to be shared among expanded clones across subjects, suggesting that TCR-beta repertoires were private in all groups. TCR clonal expansion was greatest in HAM/TSP patients and smallest in MS patients, who ranked below even healthy controls.

cDNA was synthesized by template-switch 5'RACE using a primer with a 10-nucleotide random unique molecular identifier that tagged each TCR transcript. Every sequencing run yielded over 200 million TCR-beta sequences covering 15-18 subjects. Total RNA was extracted with the RNeasy kit. Using the KAPA Real-time Library Amplification kit, TCR-beta VDJ regions were amplified with primers for the TCR constant region and the 5'RACE anchor. A first PCR added sample indexes and Illumina adaptors, after which a second PCR increased the library yield. After purification with Ampure beads, the TCR product of roughly 650 bp was size-selected on a 2% E-gel SizeSelection system. Before pooling, libraries had their quality checked on a Bioanalyzer, their concentration measured with Qubit, and their quantity determined with the Kapa Library Quantification kit. An Illumina HiSeq 2500 was used to sequence the libraries paired-end at 2 x 150 bp. To increase sequence diversity, roughly 24-31% phiX was spiked into each library pool. From the authors' description of their analysis: The quality-filtered reads were processed with the UMI-based MiGEC pipeline, whose error correction step removed more than 75% of the raw TCR sequences. VDJ genes were aligned to IMGT germline references, and each clonotype was defined by a unique CDR3 amino acid sequence together with V-J genes. Clonal expansion, Shannon diversity and CDR3 relatedness (CalcPairwiseDistances, ClusterSamples) were evaluated with VDJtools, and phylogenetic trees were built with CLCbio workbench. Clones with at least 8 unique UMIs were defined as expanded, with this threshold being based on coefficient-of-variation modelling across technical triplicates. Starting from the raw public reads, TCRdb applied fastp trimming at Q25, assembled clones with MiXCR and retained in-frame beta chains. Every entry covers one CDR3 protein and lists the most common genes and DNA from its rows. V and J calls and clone size were set by TCRdb, not the authors. The sample profile shows 23,000 or so distinct CDR3 sequences; less than 15% of them were found once. The ten largest clones take up around 14% of the sample.

For unsorted PBMC libraries, 2 million PBMCs were used after storage in RNAlater at -80 degrees C until RNA extraction. PBMCs were separated from peripheral blood using Ficoll-Hypaque density gradient centrifugation and then cryopreserved in liquid nitrogen. V has 5 bases trimmed and J has 4 bases trimmed; junction bases matching no gene number 7. The germline V gene gives CDR1 as SGHTA and CDR2 as FQGNSA. Reading from cysteine to phenylalanine, the CDR3 counts 15 amino acids. CDR3 DNA is the only sequence kept; it has 45 bases, read in frame from the first base. The receptor was derived from a woman aged 55-75 years with HTLV-1-associated myelopathy (HAM/TSP). The chain is assembled from TRBV7-2 and TRBJ1-4; 7 central nucleotides agree with TRBD1. The sample was PBMCs. The encoded CDR3 is CASSVLGTDNEKLFF. The nucleotide sequence reads TGTGCCAGCAGCGTGCTCGGGACAGATAATGAAAAACTGTTTTTT.